The 17 T cell receptor beta chains in this list originate from one sample, sequenced in a study of a mutant IDH1 vaccine in newly diagnosed glioma. Some clones are missing from TCRdb's copy, which holds only in-frame ones; the method was immunoSEQ multiplex PCR. The sample consists of about 40,000 clones, about 89% of them appearing once. The time point denotes: week 5, during vaccination. Doses comprised 300 ug of mutant IDH1 20-mer peptide each, plus topical imiquimod. These TCRs' antigens remain unknown. The specimen comprised PBMCs, sampled from a glioma patient whose treatment included an IDH1 peptide vaccine. These receptors were taken from a man over 45 with glioma.

This clone was seen only once. The chain is built from TRBV6-1 and TRBJ1-5; D gene ambiguous. Germline CDR1 MNHNS, CDR2 SASEGT. The CDR3 spans 13 residues. Trimming took 8 bases from V and 7 from J, leaving 15 bases between them. For the CDR3, the DNA is TGTGCCAGCGAGGGAGGGTATGAGCAGCCCCAGCATTTT. It yields the protein CASEGGYEQPQHF.

This clone was seen a single time. The CDR3 sequence is CASSVDAGGVNTIYF. DNA of the CDR3: TGTGCCAGCAGCGTGGACGCAGGGGGCGTAAACACCATATATTTT. The genes are TRBV5-8 and TRBJ1-3; 8 nucleotides align to TRBD1. Unmatched junction bases numbered 9, after V lost 4 bases and J lost 6 bases. Germline CDR1 is SGHTS and CDR2 is YDEGEE. The CDR3 runs to 15 residues. The variable domain in full, with the rest retrieved from reference TRBV5-8 and TRBJ1-3, is EAGVTQSPTHLIKTRGQQATLRCSPISGHTSVYWYQQALGLGLQFLLWYDEGEERNRGNFPPRFSGRQFPNYSSELNVNALELEDSALYLCASSVDAGGVNTIYFGEGSWLTVV.

The rearrangement joins TRBV19 to TRBJ2-1, with 9 bases identical to TRBD2. With 3 bases clipped from V and 4 bases from J, the junction kept 7 bases outside the gene matches. The CDR3 is made up of 16 amino acids. CDR1 is LNHDA, CDR2 SQIVND, per germline (reference sequence). The CDR3 here is CASSILSGRWYNEQFF. As DNA, the CDR3 is TGTGCCAGTAGTATCTTGAGCGGGAGGTGGTACAATGAGCAGTTCTTC. Together with reference TRBV19 and TRBJ2-1, the CDR3 gives the full variable domain: DGGITQSPKYLFRKEGQNVTLSCEQNLNHDAMYWYRQDPGQGLRLIYYSQIVNDFQKGDIAEGYSVSREKKESFPLTVTSAQKNPTAFYLCASSILSGRWYNEQFFGPGTRLTVL.

The chain employs TRBV28 and TRBJ2-3; possible D gene TRBD2, 6 bases. This CDR3 is 15 amino acids long. V lost 3 bases and J 2 bases, leaving 12 bases between the germline ends. Per the germline V gene, CDR1 is MDHEN and CDR2 is SYDVKM. CDR3 sequence reads: CASSLVGLATDTQYF. The CDR3 region has the DNA TGTGCCAGCAGTTTGGTGGGACTGGCCACAGATACGCAGTATTTT.

The rearrangement joins TRBV6-5 to TRBJ2-7; the match to TRBD1 covers 9 bases. This CDR3 is 14 amino acids long. With V trimmed by 6 bases and J by 2 bases, 5 bases remained unmatched. The germline V gene has CDR1 MNHEY and CDR2 SVGAGI. CDR3: CASRTTGGAYEQYF. The CDR3, as DNA: TGTGCCAGCAGAACGACAGGGGGGGCCTACGAGCAGTACTTC.

The V and J genes are TRBV4-1 and TRBJ2-7, with D possibly being TRBD2 (5 bases). CDR1 and CDR2 (germline): MGHRA, YSYEKL. The CDR3 has 15 amino acids. V lost 1 base and J 0 bases, leaving 10 bases between the germline ends. In DNA, the CDR3 is TGCGCCAGCAGCCAAGCCGGGGTAAGCTCCTACGAGCAGTACTTC. It translates to CASSQAGVSSYEQYF.

The rearrangement joins TRBV7-8 to TRBJ2-6, with a possible D match to TRBD1 (6 bases). This CDR3 is built from 16 residues. V was shortened by 4 bases and J by 1 base, with 11 bases between the two germline ends. The germline CDR1 and CDR2 sequences are SGHVS and FQNEAQ. CDR3 nucleotides: TGTGCCAGCAGCTCCCAGCAGGGGTCTGGGGCCAACGTCCTGACTTTC. It encodes CASSSQQGSGANVLTF.

This chain connects TRBV11-3 to TRBJ2-2; the D gene is possibly TRBD1 (6 bases). This CDR3 region has 16 residues. Looked up from germline, CDR1 is SGHNT and CDR2 is YENEEA. V was pared by 5 bases and J by 1 base, with 14 bases between. CDR3: CASSPRGTQNTGELFF. CDR3 bases: TGTGCCAGCAGCCCTAGGGGGACGCAGAACACCGGGGAGCTGTTTTTT.

The rearrangement joins TRBV4-2 to TRBJ1-1, with 10 bases lining up with TRBD1. The J segment lost 9 bases and the V segment lost 0 bases, leaving 4 bases of the junction unmatched. This CDR3 contains 14 residues. Germline lookup yields CDR1 LGHNA and CDR2 YNFKEQ. The CDR3 DNA reads as TGTGCCAGCAGCCAAGAGGGGACAGGGGCTCAAGCTTTCTTT. Translating gives CASSQEGTGAQAFF.

This clone was counted a single time. This rearrangement joins TRBV5-1 to TRBJ2-3; tentative D call: TRBD1 (5 bases). The CDR3 runs 16 residues. V lost 4 bases and J lost 0, with 15 bases in between. Germline CDR1 and CDR2: SGHRS and YFSETQ. The CDR3 nucleotides read TGCGCCAGCAGCCGGACCCGACAGACTAGCACAGATACGCAGTATTTT. Translating it yields CASSRTRQTSTDTQYF. Full variable domain (outside the CDR3, taken from reference TRBV5-1 and TRBJ2-3): KAGVTQTPRYLIKTRGQQVTLSCSPISGHRSVSWYQQTPGQGLQFLFEYFSETQRNKGNFPGRFSGRQFSNSRSEMNVSTLELGDSALYLCASSRTRQTSTDTQYFGPGTRLTVL.

The V and J genes are TRBV11-2 and TRBJ2-1; D remains ambiguous. V lost 5 bases, J lost 0 bases, and 11 bases lay in between. The length of the CDR3 is 15 residues. Germline lookup yields CDR1 SGHAT and CDR2 FQNNGV. CDR3 in amino acids: CASSIGRRSYNEQFF. CDR3 DNA sequence: TGTGCCAGCAGCATCGGACGTCGCTCCTACAATGAGCAGTTCTTC.

The V gene is TRBV4-2, the J gene TRBJ1-1; unclear D gene. CDR1 LGHNA and CDR2 YNFKEQ come from the germline V gene. V dropped 0 bases and J dropped 2 bases, with 10 bases sitting between them. The CDR3 runs to 15 residues. The CDR3 coding sequence is TGTGCCAGCAGCCAAGAGGGTCGGGCTAACACTGAAGCTTTCTTT. Translation gives CASSQEGRANTEAFF.

The chain carries TRBV6-1 and TRBJ1-2; 9 bases are shared with TRBD1. CDR1 is MNHNS, CDR2 SASEGT, per germline. V was clipped by 11 bases and J by 4 bases; unmatched bases: 5. The CDR3 loop spans 12 amino acids. The CDR3 region has the DNA TGTGCCGAAGGACAGGGGTTCTATGGCTACACCTTC. Protein product: CAEGQGFYGYTF.

CDR3 protein: CASSLGRDTEAFF. As DNA, the CDR3 is TGCGCCAGCAGCTTGGGCAGGGACACTGAAGCTTTCTTT. The rearrangement links TRBV5-1 to TRBJ1-1, with D perhaps TRBD1 (5 bases). V was pared by 0 bases and J by 3 bases, with 6 bases between. The CDR3 has 13 amino acids. The germline V gene has CDR1 SGHRS and CDR2 YFSETQ. The complete variable domain, with remaining parts taken from reference TRBV5-1 and TRBJ1-1, reads KAGVTQTPRYLIKTRGQQVTLSCSPISGHRSVSWYQQTPGQGLQFLFEYFSETQRNKGNFPGRFSGRQFSNSRSEMNVSTLELGDSALYLCASSLGRDTEAFFGQGTRLTVV.

The CDR3 loop reads CASSSRGRGYTF. CDR3 sequence (DNA): TGTGCCAGCAGTTCCAGGGGGCGAGGCTACACCTTC. The J gene is TRBJ1-2, the V gene TRBV27, with TRBD1 identical over 8 bases. There are 12 residues in the CDR3. Trimming removed 4 bases from V and 8 bases from J; junction bases left unmatched: 3. The germline V gene has CDR1 MNHEY and CDR2 SMNVEV (reference sequence).

V is TRBV27 and J is TRBJ2-2; D could derive from TRBD1 or TRBD2 (5 bases each). Trimming cost V 5 bases and J 0 bases, with 10 bases left between them. Germline loops: CDR1 MNHEY, CDR2 SMNVEV (reference sequence). This CDR3 has 15 residues. CDR3 DNA: TGTGCCAGCAGTCTCCGGGGACCGAACACCGGGGAGCTGTTTTTT. As protein: CASSLRGPNTGELFF.

The CDR3 loop reads CASSQDGTSGADTQYF. As DNA, the CDR3 is TGTGCCAGCAGCCAAGATGGGACTAGCGGGGCAGATACGCAGTATTTT. J is TRBJ2-3 and V is TRBV4-2; 13 bases map to TRBD2. The V gene's germline CDR1 is LGHNA and CDR2 YNFKEQ. This CDR3 is built from 16 residues. The ends lost 0 bases at V and 4 bases at J; junction bases unmatched: 1.